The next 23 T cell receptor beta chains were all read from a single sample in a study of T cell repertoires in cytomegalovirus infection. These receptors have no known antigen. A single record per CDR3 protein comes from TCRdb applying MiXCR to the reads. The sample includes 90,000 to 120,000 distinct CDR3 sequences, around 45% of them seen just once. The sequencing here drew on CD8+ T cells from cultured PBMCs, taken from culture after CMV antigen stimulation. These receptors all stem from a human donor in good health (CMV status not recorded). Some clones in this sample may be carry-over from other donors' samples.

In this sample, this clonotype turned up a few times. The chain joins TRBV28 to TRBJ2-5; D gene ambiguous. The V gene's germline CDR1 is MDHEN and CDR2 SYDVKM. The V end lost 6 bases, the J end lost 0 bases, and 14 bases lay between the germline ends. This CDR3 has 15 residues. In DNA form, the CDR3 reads TGTGCCAGCAGCCGTATCGTGGGGTACCAAGAGACCCAGTACTTC. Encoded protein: CASSRIVGYQETQYF.

The CDR3 loop reads CASSQGTGDEQFF. The CDR3 nucleotides read TGCGCCAGCAGCCAAGGGACGGGCGATGAGCAGTTCTTC. The chain has TRBV4-1 and TRBJ2-1; D is ambiguous. Trimming took off 1 base at V and 8 bases at J, with 9 bases between the two ends. The CDR3 runs to 13 residues. Germline V CDR1 and CDR2: MGHRA, YSYEKL.

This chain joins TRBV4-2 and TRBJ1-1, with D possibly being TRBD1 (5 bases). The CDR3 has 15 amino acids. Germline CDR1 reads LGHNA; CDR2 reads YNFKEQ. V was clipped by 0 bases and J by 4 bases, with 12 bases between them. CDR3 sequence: CASSQEAAGVTEAFF. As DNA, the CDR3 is TGTGCCAGCAGCCAAGAGGCGGCGGGGGTCACTGAAGCTTTCTTT.

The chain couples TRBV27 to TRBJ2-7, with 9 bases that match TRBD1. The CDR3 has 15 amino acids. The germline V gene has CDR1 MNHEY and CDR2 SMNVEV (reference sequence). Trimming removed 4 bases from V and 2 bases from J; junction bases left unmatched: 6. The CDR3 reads CASSSTGQGPYEQYF. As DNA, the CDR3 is TGTGCCAGCAGTTCTACGGGACAGGGCCCCTACGAGCAGTACTTC.

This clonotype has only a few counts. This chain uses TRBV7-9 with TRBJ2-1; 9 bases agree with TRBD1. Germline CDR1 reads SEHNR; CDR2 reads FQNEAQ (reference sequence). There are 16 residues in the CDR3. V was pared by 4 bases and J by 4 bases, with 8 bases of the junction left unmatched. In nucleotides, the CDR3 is TGTGCCAGCAGCTGGACCGGGACAGGGCTATACAATGAGCAGTTCTTC. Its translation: CASSWTGTGLYNEQFF.

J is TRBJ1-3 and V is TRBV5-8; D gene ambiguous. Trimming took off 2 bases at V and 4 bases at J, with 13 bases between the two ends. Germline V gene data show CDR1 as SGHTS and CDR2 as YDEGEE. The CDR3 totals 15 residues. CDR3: CASSFRLWGGNTIYF. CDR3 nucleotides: TGTGCCAGCAGCTTTCGCCTATGGGGAGGAAACACCATATATTTT.

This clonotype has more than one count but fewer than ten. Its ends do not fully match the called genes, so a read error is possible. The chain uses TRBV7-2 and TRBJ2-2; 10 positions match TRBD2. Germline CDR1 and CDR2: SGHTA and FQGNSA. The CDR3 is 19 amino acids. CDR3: CASSLNPWRLAGVNTGELF. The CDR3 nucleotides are TGTGCCAGCAGCTTAAACCCCTGGAGGCTAGCGGGGGTCAACACCGGGGAGCTGTTT.

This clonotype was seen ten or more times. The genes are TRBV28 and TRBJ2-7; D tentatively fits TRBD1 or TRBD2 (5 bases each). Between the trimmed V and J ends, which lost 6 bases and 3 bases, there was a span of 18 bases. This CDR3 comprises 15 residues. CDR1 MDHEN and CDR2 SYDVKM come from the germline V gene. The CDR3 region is CASRTNRDGIYEQYF. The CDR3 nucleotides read TGTGCCAGCAGAACGAACCGGGACGGGATCTACGAGCAGTACTTC.

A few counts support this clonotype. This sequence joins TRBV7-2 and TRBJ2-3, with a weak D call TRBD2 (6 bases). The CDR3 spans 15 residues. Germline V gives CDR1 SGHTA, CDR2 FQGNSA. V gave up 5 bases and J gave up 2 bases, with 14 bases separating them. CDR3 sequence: CASSLGLTTTDTQYF. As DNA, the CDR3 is TGTGCCAGCAGCCTGGGACTTACGACCACAGATACGCAGTATTTT.

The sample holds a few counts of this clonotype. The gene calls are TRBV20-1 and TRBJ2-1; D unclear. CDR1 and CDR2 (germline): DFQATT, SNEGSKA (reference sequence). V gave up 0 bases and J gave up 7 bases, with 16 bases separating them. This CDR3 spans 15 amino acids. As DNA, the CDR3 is TGCAGTGCTAGAGATGAAACCCAGACTGGAAATGAGCAGTTCTTC. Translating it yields CSARDETQTGNEQFF.

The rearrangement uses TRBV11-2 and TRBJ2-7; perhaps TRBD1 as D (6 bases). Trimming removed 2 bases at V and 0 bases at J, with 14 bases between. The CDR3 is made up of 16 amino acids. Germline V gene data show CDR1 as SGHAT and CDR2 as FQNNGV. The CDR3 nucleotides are TGTGCCAGCAGCTTAACCGGGACATCGGACTCCTACGAGCAGTACTTC. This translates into CASSLTGTSDSYEQYF.

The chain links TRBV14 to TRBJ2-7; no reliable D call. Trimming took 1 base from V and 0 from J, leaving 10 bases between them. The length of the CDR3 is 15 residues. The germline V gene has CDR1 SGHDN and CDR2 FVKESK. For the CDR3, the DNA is TGTGCCAGCAGCCAAGGAGCAGCCACCTCCTACGAGCAGTACTTC. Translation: CASSQGAATSYEQYF.

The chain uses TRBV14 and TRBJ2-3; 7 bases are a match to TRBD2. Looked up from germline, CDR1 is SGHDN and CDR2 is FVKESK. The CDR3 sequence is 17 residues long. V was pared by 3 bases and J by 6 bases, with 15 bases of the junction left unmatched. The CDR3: CASSHVLGLGTSDTQYF. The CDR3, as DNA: TGTGCCAGCAGCCACGTTCTAGGACTAGGAACCTCGGATACGCAGTATTTT.

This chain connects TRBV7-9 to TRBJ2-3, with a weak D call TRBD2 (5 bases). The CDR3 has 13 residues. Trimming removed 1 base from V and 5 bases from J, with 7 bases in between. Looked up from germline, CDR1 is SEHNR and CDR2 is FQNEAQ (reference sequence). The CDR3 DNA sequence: TGTGCCAGCAGCTTAGGTGGGAGAGATACGCAGTATTTT. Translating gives CASSLGGRDTQYF.

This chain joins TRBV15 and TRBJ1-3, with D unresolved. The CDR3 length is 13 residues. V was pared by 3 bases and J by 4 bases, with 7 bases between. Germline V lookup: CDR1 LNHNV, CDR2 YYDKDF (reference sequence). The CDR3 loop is CATSRAVGNTIYF. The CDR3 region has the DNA TGTGCCACCAGCAGGGCCGTCGGAAACACCATATATTTT. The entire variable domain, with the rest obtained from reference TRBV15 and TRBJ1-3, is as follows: DAMVIQNPRYQVTQFGKPVTLSCSQTLNHNVMYWYQQKSSQAPKLLFHYYDKDFNNEADTPDNFQSRRPNTSFCFLDIRSPGLGDTAMYLCATSRAVGNTIYFGEGSWLTVV.

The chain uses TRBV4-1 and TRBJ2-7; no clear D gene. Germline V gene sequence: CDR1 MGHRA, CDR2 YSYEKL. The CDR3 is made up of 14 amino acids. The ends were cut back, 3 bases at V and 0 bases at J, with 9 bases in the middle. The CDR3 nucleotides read TGCGCCAGCAGCCAGGGCCCCAGCTCCTACGAGCAGTACTTC. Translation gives CASSQGPSSYEQYF.

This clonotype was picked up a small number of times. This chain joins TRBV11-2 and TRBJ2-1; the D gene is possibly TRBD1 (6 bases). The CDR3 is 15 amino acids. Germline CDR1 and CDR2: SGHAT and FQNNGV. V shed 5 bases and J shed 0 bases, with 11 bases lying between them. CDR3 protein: CASSTGQYSYNEQFF. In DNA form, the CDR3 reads TGTGCCAGCAGCACCGGACAGTACTCCTACAATGAGCAGTTCTTC.

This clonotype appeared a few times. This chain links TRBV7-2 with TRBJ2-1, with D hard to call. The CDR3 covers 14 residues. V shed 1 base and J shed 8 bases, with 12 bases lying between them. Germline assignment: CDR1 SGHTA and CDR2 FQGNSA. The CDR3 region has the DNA TGTGCCAGCAGCTTAGTTACCCTCGGAGATGAGCAGTTCTTC. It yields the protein CASSLVTLGDEQFF.

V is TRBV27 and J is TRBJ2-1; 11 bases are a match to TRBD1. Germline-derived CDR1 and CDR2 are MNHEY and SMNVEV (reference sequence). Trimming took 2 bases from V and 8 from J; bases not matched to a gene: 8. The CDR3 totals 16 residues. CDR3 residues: CASSLGSGQGGYEQFF. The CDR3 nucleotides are TGTGCCAGCAGTTTAGGGTCGGGACAGGGGGGCTATGAGCAGTTCTTC.

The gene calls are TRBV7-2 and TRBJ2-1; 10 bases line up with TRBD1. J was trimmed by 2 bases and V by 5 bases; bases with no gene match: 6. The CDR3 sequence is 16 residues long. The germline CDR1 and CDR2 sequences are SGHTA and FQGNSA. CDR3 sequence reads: CASSTWGQGTYNEQFF. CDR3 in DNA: TGTGCCAGCAGCACTTGGGGACAGGGGACCTACAATGAGCAGTTCTTC.

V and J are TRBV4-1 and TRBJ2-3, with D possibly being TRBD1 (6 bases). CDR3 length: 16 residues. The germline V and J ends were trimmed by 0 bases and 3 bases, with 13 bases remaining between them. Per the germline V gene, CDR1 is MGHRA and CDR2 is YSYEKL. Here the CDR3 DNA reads TGCGCCAGCAGCCAAGATGAGGGCAGGGGAACAGATACGCAGTATTTT. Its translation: CASSQDEGRGTDTQYF.

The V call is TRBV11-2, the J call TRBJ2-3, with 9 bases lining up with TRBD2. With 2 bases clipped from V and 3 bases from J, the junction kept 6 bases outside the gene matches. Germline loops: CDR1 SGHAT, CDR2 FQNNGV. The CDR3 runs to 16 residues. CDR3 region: CASSLIFSGGTDTQYF. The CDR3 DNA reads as TGTGCCAGCAGCTTAATTTTTAGCGGGGGAACAGATACGCAGTATTTT.

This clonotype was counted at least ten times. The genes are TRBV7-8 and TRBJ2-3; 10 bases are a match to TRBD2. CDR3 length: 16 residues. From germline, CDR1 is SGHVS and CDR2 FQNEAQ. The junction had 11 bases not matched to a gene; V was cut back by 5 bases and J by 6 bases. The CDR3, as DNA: TGTGCCAGCAGCCTCGGTAGCGGGGGGCCCCCGGATACGCAGTATTTT. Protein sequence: CASSLGSGGPPDTQYF.